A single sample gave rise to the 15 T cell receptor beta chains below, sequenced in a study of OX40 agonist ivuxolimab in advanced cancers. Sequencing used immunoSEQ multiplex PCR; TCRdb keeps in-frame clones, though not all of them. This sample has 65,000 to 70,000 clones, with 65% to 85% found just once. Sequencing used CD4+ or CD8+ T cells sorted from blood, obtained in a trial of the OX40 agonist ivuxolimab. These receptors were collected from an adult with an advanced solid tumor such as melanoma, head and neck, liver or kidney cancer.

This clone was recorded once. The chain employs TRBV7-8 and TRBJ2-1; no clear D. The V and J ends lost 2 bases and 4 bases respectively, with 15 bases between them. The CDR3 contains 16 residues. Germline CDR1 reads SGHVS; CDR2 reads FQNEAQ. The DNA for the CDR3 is TGTGCCAGCAGCTTATTCGTGGGCTTGTATTACAATGAGCAGTTCTTC. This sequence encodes CASSLFVGLYYNEQFF.

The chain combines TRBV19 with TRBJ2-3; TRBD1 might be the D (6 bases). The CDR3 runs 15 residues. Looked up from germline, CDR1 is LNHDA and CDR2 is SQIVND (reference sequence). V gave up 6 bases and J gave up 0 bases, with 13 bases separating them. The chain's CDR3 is CASRDSPSSTDTQYF. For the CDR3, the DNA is TGTGCCAGTAGGGACAGCCCATCTAGCACAGATACGCAGTATTTT.

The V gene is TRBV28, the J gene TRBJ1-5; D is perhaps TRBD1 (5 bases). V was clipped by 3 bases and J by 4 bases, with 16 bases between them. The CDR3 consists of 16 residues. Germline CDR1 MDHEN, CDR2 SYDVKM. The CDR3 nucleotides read TGTGCCAGCAGTTTTATCGGCAGGGTCGGGAATCAGCCCCAGCATTTT. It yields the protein CASSFIGRVGNQPQHF.

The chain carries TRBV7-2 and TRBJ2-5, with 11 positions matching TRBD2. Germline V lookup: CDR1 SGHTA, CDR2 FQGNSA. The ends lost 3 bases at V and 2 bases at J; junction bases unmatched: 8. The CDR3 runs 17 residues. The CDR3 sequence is CASSLISGTSGQETQYF. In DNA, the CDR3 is TGTGCCAGCAGCTTGATAAGCGGGACTAGCGGACAAGAGACCCAGTACTTC. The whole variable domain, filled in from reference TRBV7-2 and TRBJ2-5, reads GAGVSQSPSNKVTEKGKDVELRCDPISGHTALYWYRQSLGQGLEFLIYFQGNSAPDKSGLPSDRFSAERTGGSVSTLTIQRTQQEDSAVYLCASSLISGTSGQETQYFGPGTRLLVL.

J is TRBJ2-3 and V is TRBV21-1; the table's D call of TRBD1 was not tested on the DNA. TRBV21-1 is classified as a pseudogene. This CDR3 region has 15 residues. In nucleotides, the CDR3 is TGTGCCAGCAGCCCCCGACAGACTAGCACAGATACGCAGTATTTT. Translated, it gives CASSPRQTSTDTQYF.

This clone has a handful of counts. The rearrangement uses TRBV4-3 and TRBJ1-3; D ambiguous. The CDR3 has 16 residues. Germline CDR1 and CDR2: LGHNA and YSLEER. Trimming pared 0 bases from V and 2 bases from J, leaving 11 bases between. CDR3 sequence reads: CASSQETRRTGNTIYF. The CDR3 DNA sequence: TGCGCCAGCAGCCAAGAGACCAGGCGAACTGGAAACACCATATATTTT.

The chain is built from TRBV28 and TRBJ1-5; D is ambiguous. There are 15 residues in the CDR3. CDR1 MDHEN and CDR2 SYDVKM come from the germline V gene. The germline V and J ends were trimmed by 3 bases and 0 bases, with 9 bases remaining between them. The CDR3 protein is CASSLRGYSNQPQHF. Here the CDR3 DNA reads TGTGCCAGCAGTTTGAGAGGGTATAGCAATCAGCCCCAGCATTTT.

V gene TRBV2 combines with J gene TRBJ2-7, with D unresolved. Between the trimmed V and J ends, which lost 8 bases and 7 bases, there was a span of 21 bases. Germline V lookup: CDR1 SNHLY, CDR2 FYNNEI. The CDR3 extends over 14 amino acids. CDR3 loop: CASRPESGPLEQYF. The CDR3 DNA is TGTGCCAGCCGTCCTGAATCCGGGCCCTTAGAGCAGTACTTC.

The CDR3 loop reads CASSQGWGNTIYF. For the CDR3, the DNA is TGCGCCAGCAGCCAAGGATGGGGAAACACCATATATTTT. This chain connects TRBV4-1 to TRBJ1-3; D remains unclear. Germline V gene sequence: CDR1 MGHRA, CDR2 YSYEKL. The CDR3 spans 13 residues. V shed 1 base and J shed 4 bases, with 5 bases lying between them.

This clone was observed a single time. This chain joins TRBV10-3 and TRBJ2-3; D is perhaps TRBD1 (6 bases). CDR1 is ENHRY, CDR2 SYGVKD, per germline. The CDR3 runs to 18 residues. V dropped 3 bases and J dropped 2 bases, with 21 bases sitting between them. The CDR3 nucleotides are TGTGCCATCAGTGAAAATTCGTGGGGGCAGTTTGACACAGATACGCAGTATTTT. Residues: CAISENSWGQFDTDTQYF.

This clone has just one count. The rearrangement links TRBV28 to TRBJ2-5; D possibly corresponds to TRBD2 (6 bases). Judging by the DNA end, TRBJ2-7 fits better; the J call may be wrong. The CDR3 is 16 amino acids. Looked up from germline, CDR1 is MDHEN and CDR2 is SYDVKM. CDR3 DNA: TGTGCCAGCAGTTTTAATCTAGCGTCTCTTAGTTACGAGCAGTACTTC. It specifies CASSFNLASLSYEQYF.

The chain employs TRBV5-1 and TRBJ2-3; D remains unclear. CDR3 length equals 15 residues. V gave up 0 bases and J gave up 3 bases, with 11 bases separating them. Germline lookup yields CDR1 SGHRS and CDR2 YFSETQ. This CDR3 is CASSLGGPGTDTQYF. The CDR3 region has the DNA TGCGCCAGCAGCTTGGGCGGCCCTGGGACAGATACGCAGTATTTT.

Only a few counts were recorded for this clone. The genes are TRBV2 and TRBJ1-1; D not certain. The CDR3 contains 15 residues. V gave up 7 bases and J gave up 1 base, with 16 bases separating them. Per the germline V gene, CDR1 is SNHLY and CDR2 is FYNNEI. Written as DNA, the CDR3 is TGTGCCAGCAAGAGACGCGCGACGGAGAACACTGAAGCTTTCTTT. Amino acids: CASKRRATENTEAFF.

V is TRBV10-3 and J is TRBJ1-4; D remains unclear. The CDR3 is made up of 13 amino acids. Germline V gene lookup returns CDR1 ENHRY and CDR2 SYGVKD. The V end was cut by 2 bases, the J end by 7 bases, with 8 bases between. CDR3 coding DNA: TGTGCCATCAGTGAGAAGGGAAGTGAAAAACTGTTTTTT. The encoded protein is CAISEKGSEKLFF.

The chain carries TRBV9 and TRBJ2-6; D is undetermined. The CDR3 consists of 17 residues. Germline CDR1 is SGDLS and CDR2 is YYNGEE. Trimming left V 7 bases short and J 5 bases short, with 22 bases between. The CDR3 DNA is TGTGCCAGCTCCGTAAAGTTCAAACAAAGTCGGGCCAACGTCCTGACTTTC. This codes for CASSVKFKQSRANVLTF. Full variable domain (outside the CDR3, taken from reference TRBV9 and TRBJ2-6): DSGVTQTPKHLITATGQRVTLRCSPRSGDLSVYWYQQSLDQGLQFLIQYYNGEERAKGNILERFSAQQFPDLHSELNLSSLELGDSALYFCASSVKFKQSRANVLTFGAGSRLTVL.